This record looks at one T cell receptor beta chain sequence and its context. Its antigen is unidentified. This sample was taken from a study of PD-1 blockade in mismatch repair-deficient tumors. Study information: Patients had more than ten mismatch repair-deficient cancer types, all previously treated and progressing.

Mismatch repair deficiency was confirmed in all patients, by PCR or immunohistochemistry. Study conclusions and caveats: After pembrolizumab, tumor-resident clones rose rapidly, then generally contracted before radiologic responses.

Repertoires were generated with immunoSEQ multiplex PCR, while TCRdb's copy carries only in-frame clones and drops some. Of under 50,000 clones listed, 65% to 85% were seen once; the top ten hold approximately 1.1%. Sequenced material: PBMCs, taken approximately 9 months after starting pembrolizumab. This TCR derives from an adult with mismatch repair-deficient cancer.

The CDR3, as DNA: TGTGCCAGCAGCCAAGGCTCTAGCGGTTCCACAGATACGCAGTATTTT. This gives the protein CASSQGSSGSTDTQYF. This chain joins TRBV14 and TRBJ2-3, with 7 nucleotides matching TRBD2. The CDR3 is 16 amino acids. Per germline, CDR1 SGHDN and CDR2 FVKESK. The V and J ends lost 1 base and 2 bases, in that order; junction bases with no gene match: 6.